This TCR beta chain is from a study of blood T cell repertoires in COVID-19. As for the study in general: There were acute and convalescent COVID-19 samples, and they came from the United States, Italy and Spain. PBMCs, B-cell-depleted T cells, or T cells were the source of the cDNA or gDNA that made up the material.

In the original processing: Researchers report that nucleated cell counts were estimated from reference gene primer amplification. Sequenced by immunoSEQ multiplex PCR; TCRdb stores in-frame clones only, minus some. D and trimming come from the DNA, and the V and J calls and clone size come from that table. Of 71,000 or so clones in the sample, roughly nine tenths were seen once. V was clipped by 5 bases and J by 1 base; unmatched bases: 4. This CDR3 region has 15 residues. Germline CDR1 and CDR2: MDHEN and SYDVKM. The sample comprised peripheral blood. The chain has TRBV28 and TRBJ2-4, with 8 bases lining up with TRBD1. This receptor was obtained from a man older than 75 in a cohort sampled during active COVID-19. This CDR3 reads CASSPRGLAKNIQYF. The CDR3 DNA sequence: TGTGCCAGCAGTCCCAGGGGGCTCGCCAAAAACATTCAGTACTTC.